Below, 24 T cell receptor beta chains from the same sample are listed, as sequenced in a study of T cell responses to AZD1222 COVID-19 vaccine. The table came from immunoSEQ multiplex PCR; TCRdb's copy has only in-frame clones and leaves some out. This sample has around 100,000 clones; about 89% occur once, and the top ten carry roughly a tenth. The material sequenced was peripheral blood, taken 28 days after the second AZD1222 dose. The receptor source for this set is an adult who received the AZD1222 COVID-19 vaccine.

This clone was counted a few times. V gene TRBV24-1 combines with J gene TRBJ2-2; no reliable D call. This CDR3 has 12 amino acids. Germline V gives CDR1 KGHDR, CDR2 SFDVKD. Trimming stripped 3 bases from V and 5 bases from J, with 3 bases between. CDR3 coding DNA: TGTGCCACCAGTGATGGGACCGGGGAGCTGTTTTTT. Encoded protein: CATSDGTGELFF.

The chain links TRBV2 to TRBJ2-2, with D possibly being TRBD1 (5 bases). V lost 0 bases and J lost 7, with 12 bases in between. Germline V gene lookup returns CDR1 SNHLY and CDR2 FYNNEI. The CDR3 has 15 amino acids. The DNA for the CDR3 is TGTGCCAGCAGTGAAGCGGGCCAGGGCATCGGGGAGCTGTTTTTT. Residues: CASSEAGQGIGELFF.

V and J are TRBV27 and TRBJ1-2, with D perhaps matching TRBD1 (5 bases). V was clipped by 5 bases and J by 1 base, with 17 bases between them. Germline lookup yields CDR1 MNHEY and CDR2 SMNVEV (reference sequence). This CDR3 region has 16 residues. The CDR3 nucleotides read TGTGCCAGCAGTCCCAGAGGGGTCGGTGTTAACTATGGCTACACCTTC. It codes for CASSPRGVGVNYGYTF.

The chain couples TRBV6-6 to TRBJ2-7; D is unclear. V shed 10 bases and J shed 2 bases, with 9 bases lying between them. The CDR3 has 11 amino acids. Germline CDR1 reads MNHNY; CDR2 reads SVGAGI (reference sequence). The CDR3: CATRRAYEQYF. The CDR3 DNA is TGTGCCACCCGACGGGCCTACGAGCAGTACTTC.

The chain links TRBV18 to TRBJ2-1; D is unclear. V lost 1 base to trimming and J lost 0 bases, with 10 bases between them. This CDR3 spans 16 amino acids. In germline, CDR1 is KGHSH, CDR2 LQKENI. CDR3 sequence reads: CASSPLSKSSYNEQFF. For the CDR3, the DNA is TGTGCCAGCTCACCACTCAGCAAAAGCTCCTACAATGAGCAGTTCTTC.

CDR3: CASSQGLAGAGAPYEQYF. The CDR3 nucleotides read TGTGCCAGCAGCCAAGGTCTAGCGGGAGCCGGAGCCCCCTACGAGCAGTACTTC. The chain couples TRBV3-1 (or the pseudogene TRBV3-2) to TRBJ2-7; 10 bases map to TRBD2. CDR1 is LGHDT, CDR2 YNNKEL, per germline (reference sequence). V lost 1 base, J lost 2 bases, and 11 bases stayed unmatched. The CDR3 totals 18 residues.

This rearrangement joins TRBV6-2 or TRBV6-3 to TRBJ1-5, with TRBD1 identical over 10 bases. This CDR3 has 15 residues. The germline gives CDR1 MNHEY, CDR2 SVGEGT. V shed 4 bases and J 7 bases; nucleotides not matched to a gene: 7. As DNA, the CDR3 is TGTGCCAGCAGTTTCGACAGGGGGCGCAGACAGCCCCAGCATTTT. Its translation is CASSFDRGRRQPQHF.

V is TRBV3-1 (or the pseudogene TRBV3-2) and J is TRBJ1-5, with no clear D. CDR3 length equals 16 residues. V was clipped by 7 bases and J by 0 bases, with 16 bases between them. CDR1 and CDR2 (germline): LGHDT, YNNKEL (reference sequence). The chain's CDR3 is CASILDLLHSNQPQHF. The DNA of the CDR3 is TGTGCCAGCATCTTGGACCTACTACATAGCAATCAGCCCCAGCATTTT.

V gene TRBV7-9 combines with J gene TRBJ1-1, with 7 bases identical to TRBD1. This CDR3 is built from 15 residues. V shed 5 bases and J 0 bases; nucleotides not matched to a gene: 6. Germline-derived CDR1 and CDR2 are SEHNR and FQNEAQ (reference sequence). The CDR3 DNA reads as TGTGCCAGCAGCCGCCCGACAGGGTTGAACACTGAAGCTTTCTTT. Encoded protein: CASSRPTGLNTEAFF.

The chain combines TRBV9 with TRBJ1-2; no reliable D call. V lost 4 bases and J lost 2, with 6 bases in between. This CDR3 spans 12 amino acids. The V gene's germline CDR1 is SGDLS and CDR2 YYNGEE. The DNA for the CDR3 is TGTGCCAGCAGCAAAATAAACTATGGCTACACCTTC. Translated: CASSKINYGYTF.

The chain joins TRBV6-5 to TRBJ1-1; D is undetermined. The V gene's germline CDR1 is MNHEY and CDR2 SVGAGI. This CDR3 comprises 15 residues. V dropped 5 bases and J dropped 5 bases, with 18 bases sitting between them. The CDR3 DNA reads TGTGCCAGCAGTCTCCTAAAACGGGGAAAAACTGAAGCTTTCTTT. The encoded protein is CASSLLKRGKTEAFF.

The V call is TRBV27, the J call TRBJ2-7; 9 bases align to TRBD2. Losses at the gene ends were 6 bases for V and 3 bases for J; bases not matched to a gene: 6. Germline CDR1 MNHEY, CDR2 SMNVEV (reference sequence). The CDR3 has 14 residues. CDR3 loop: CASRRAGGSYEQYF. CDR3 DNA: TGTGCCAGCAGACGAGCGGGGGGCAGCTACGAGCAGTACTTC.

The V and J genes are TRBV28 and TRBJ1-3; D unresolved. The CDR3 extends over 13 amino acids. The V gene's germline CDR1 is MDHEN and CDR2 SYDVKM. V was cut by 3 bases and J by 4 bases, with 7 bases left in between. This CDR3 reads CASSFGIGNTIYF. CDR3 bases: TGTGCCAGCAGTTTTGGTATCGGAAACACCATATATTTT.

The rearrangement joins TRBV4-2 to TRBJ2-1, with 11 bases that match TRBD2. Germline lookup yields CDR1 LGHNA and CDR2 YNFKEQ. The CDR3 sequence is 18 residues long. V gave up 2 bases and J gave up 7 bases; unmatched junction bases: 13. CDR3 protein: CASSQRGDVAGGPNEQFF. The CDR3 coding sequence is TGTGCCAGCAGCCAAAGGGGCGATGTAGCGGGAGGGCCGAATGAGCAGTTCTTC.

The chain employs TRBV5-1 and TRBJ1-5, with D unclear. V lost 5 bases, J lost 5 bases, and 11 bases lay in between. The CDR3 runs 13 residues. Germline V gives CDR1 SGHRS, CDR2 YFSETQ. CDR3 sequence (DNA): TGCGCCAGCAGTGCCGACGGGGATCAGCCCCAGCATTTT. Translation: CASSADGDQPQHF.

J is TRBJ2-4 and V is TRBV10-2; a possible D gene is TRBD1 (6 bases). This CDR3 contains 17 residues. The germline V gene encodes CDR1 WSHSY and CDR2 SAAADI. V was trimmed by 2 bases and J by 1 base, leaving 15 bases between them. The CDR3 region has the DNA TGCGCCAGCAGTGAGAACGTGGGGGCCGGCGCCAAAAACATTCAGTACTTC. Its protein product is CASSENVGAGAKNIQYF.

The chain joins TRBV27 to TRBJ2-3; D is perhaps TRBD2 (5 bases). The V end lost 2 bases, the J end lost 4 bases, and 10 bases lay between the germline ends. Germline V gives CDR1 MNHEY, CDR2 SMNVEV (reference sequence). This CDR3 comprises 14 residues. CDR3 nucleotides: TGTGCCAGCAGTTTAGGACTCTCTGCAGATACGCAGTATTTT. Protein product: CASSLGLSADTQYF.

This clone has only a few counts. This rearrangement joins TRBV5-1 to TRBJ2-2, with D hard to call. Germline values: CDR1 SGHRS, CDR2 YFSETQ. The CDR3 is 14 amino acids. V was trimmed by 4 bases and J by 7 bases, leaving 14 bases between them. The CDR3: CASSDVYSSGELFF. The DNA of the CDR3 is TGCGCCAGCAGCGACGTGTATAGTAGCGGGGAGCTGTTTTTT.

The gene calls are TRBV9 and TRBJ1-1; D unclear. Trimming stripped 3 bases from V and 4 bases from J, with 16 bases between. This CDR3 has 15 amino acids. In germline, CDR1 is SGDLS, CDR2 YYNGEE. The CDR3 bases are TGTGCCAGCAGCGCAGAAGGCGCTTGGGGCACTGAAGCTTTCTTT. It yields the protein CASSAEGAWGTEAFF.

J is TRBJ2-7 and V is TRBV10-3, with TRBD1 matching over 10 bases. This CDR3 comprises 16 residues. CDR1 and CDR2 from the germline V gene are ENHRY and SYGVKD. Trimming took 5 bases from V and 5 from J; bases not matched to a gene: 12. CDR3 sequence reads: CAISPHSGTGDHEQYF. CDR3 nucleotide sequence: TGTGCCATCAGTCCCCATTCCGGGACAGGGGACCACGAGCAGTACTTC.

The V and J genes are TRBV20-1 and TRBJ2-1, with 9 bases fitting TRBD1. With 3 bases clipped from V and 0 bases from J, the junction kept 15 bases outside the gene matches. CDR3 length equals 19 residues. Germline V gene data show CDR1 as DFQATT and CDR2 as SNEGSKA (reference sequence). CDR3 DNA: TGCAGTGCTAGTGACCGGGACAGGGTGCTCGTAGTCTCCTACAATGAGCAGTTCTTC. Its translation is CSASDRDRVLVVSYNEQFF.

This rearrangement joins TRBV28 to TRBJ1-5; D ambiguous. V was cut by 2 bases and J by 6 bases, with 11 bases left in between. This CDR3 is built from 14 residues. The V gene's germline CDR1 is MDHEN and CDR2 SYDVKM. As DNA, the CDR3 is TGTGCCAGCAGTTTAGGAGTTCACGGTCAGCCCCAGCATTTT. It encodes CASSLGVHGQPQHF.

V gene TRBV7-2 combines with J gene TRBJ2-2; D unresolved. This CDR3 contains 13 residues. The germline CDR1 and CDR2 sequences are SGHTA and FQGNSA. V dropped 1 base and J dropped 6 bases, with 6 bases sitting between them. CDR3 coding DNA: TGTGCCAGCAGCTTAGAGGTCGCCGGGGAGCTGTTTTTT. This encodes CASSLEVAGELFF.

The chain uses TRBV11-2 and TRBJ1-5; D ambiguous. Germline-derived CDR1 and CDR2 are SGHAT and FQNNGV. The CDR3 extends over 13 amino acids. Trimming pared 5 bases from V and 9 bases from J, leaving 14 bases between. DNA for the CDR3: TGTGCCAGCAGCCCGTCGAGCCGCCTGCCCCAGCATTTT. It yields the protein CASSPSSRLPQHF.